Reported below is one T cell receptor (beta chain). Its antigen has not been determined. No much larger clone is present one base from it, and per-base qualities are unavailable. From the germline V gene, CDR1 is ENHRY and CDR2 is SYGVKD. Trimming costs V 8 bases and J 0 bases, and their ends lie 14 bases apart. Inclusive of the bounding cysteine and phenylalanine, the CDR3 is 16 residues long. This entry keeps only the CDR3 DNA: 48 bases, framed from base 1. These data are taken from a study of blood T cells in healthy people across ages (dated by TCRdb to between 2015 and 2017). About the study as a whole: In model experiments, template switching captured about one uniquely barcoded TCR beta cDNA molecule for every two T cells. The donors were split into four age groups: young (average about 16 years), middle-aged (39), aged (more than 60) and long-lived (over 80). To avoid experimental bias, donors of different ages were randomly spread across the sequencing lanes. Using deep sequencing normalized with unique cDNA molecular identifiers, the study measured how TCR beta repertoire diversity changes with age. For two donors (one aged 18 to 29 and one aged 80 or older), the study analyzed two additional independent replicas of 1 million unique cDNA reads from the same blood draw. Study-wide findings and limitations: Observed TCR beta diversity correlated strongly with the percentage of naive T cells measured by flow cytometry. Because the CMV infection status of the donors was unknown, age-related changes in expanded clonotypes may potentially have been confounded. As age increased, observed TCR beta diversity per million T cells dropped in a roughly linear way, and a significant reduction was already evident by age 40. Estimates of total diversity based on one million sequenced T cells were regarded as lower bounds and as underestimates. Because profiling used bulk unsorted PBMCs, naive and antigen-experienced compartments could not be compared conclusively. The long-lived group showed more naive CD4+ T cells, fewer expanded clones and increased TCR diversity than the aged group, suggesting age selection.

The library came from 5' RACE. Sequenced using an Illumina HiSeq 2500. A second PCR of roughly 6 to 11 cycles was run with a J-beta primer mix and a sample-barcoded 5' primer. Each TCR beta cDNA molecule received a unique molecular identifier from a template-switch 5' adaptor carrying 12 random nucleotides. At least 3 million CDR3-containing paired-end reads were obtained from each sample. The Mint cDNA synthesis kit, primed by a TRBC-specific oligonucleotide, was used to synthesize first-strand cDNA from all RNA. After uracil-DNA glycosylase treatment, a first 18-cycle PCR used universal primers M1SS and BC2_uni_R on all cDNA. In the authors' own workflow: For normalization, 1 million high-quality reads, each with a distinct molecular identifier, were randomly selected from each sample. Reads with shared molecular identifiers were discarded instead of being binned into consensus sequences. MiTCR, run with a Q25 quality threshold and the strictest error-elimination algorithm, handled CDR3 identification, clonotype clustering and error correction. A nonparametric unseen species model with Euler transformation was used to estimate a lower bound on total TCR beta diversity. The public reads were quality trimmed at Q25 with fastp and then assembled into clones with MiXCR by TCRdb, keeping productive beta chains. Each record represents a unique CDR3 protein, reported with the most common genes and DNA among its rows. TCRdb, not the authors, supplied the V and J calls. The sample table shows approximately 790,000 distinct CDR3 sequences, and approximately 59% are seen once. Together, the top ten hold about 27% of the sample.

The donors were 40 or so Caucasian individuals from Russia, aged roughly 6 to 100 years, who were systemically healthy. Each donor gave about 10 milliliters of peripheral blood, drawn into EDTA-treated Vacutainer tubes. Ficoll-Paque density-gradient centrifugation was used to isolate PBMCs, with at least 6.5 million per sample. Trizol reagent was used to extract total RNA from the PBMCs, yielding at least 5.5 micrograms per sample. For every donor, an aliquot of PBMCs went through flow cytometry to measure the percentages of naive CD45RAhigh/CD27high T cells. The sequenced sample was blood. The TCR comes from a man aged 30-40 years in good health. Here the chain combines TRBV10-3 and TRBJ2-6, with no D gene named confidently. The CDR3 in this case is CAICPAGLSGANVLTF. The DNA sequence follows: TGTGCCATCTGTCCGGCAGGCCTCTCTGGGGCCAACGTCCTGACTTTC.